This T cell receptor (beta chain) appears in the sequencing data of a study of OX40 agonist ivuxolimab in advanced cancers. Overall study context: Ivuxolimab doses were 0.01, 0.1, 0.3, 1.5, 3 or 10 mg/kg every 2 weeks. Study results and caveats: In general, CD8+ T cells held more expanded clones than CD4+ did, on average. At 0.1 to 3.0 mg/kg, CD4+ and CD8+ blood T cells expanded clonally by week 6.

Note on this clone: Antigen specificity is unknown.

The study sampled blood at baseline, cycle 4 day 1, and cycle 7 day 1. Data came from immunoSEQ multiplex PCR; TCRdb stores just in-frame clones and leaves some out. The sample has about 25,000 clones, about 86% seen once. The sample consisted of CD4+ or CD8+ T cells sorted from blood, taken in a trial of the OX40 agonist ivuxolimab. This TCR was recovered from an adult with an advanced solid tumor such as melanoma, head and neck, liver or kidney cancer.

CDR3: CASSYGPSEFF. For the CDR3, the DNA is TGTGCCAGCAGTTACGGCCCTTCTGAGTTCTTC. V and J are TRBV6-5 and TRBJ2-1; D gene unclear. The CDR3 is made up of 11 amino acids. In germline, CDR1 is MNHEY, CDR2 SVGAGI. V shed 2 bases and J shed 14 bases, with 10 bases lying between them.